This TCR beta chain came from a study of tumor-infiltrating lymphocytes in primary liver carcinoma. Study-level findings and limits: Tumor specimens were characterized by a significantly higher top-250-clone fraction than blood (p = 0.039).

The researchers produced TCR beta cDNA from 500 to 550 ng total RNA with a constant-region primer. Libraries for TCR beta were built through three nested multiplex PCR rounds, which together made up a slightly modified ARM-PCR procedure. One entry per CDR3 protein, called by TCRdb with MiXCR from the multiplex PCR reads. The repertoire holds 50,000 to 65,000 distinct CDR3 sequences, roughly two thirds seen once, with roughly two fifths in the top ten. This clonotype was seen more than once but under ten times. Its antigen remains unidentified. Joint extraction of RNA and DNA used roughly 20-33 mg of bulk tissue that was unsorted. Patients showed chronic HBV infection and an absence of prior treatment. This clonotype was sampled from a man aged 40-50 years with primary liver carcinoma and hepatitis B virus infection. Sequenced input: liver tumor tissue from sampling region 4. Subset denoted: tumor region T4, right-lateral pole.

The CDR3 DNA follows: TGTGCTAGCGGTTCGTGGGCCGACGGGTCCGAGCAGTACTTC. Protein sequence: CASGSWADGSEQYF. This chain links TRBV12-3 or TRBV12-4 with TRBJ2-7, with a weak D call TRBD2 (6 bases). This CDR3 comprises 14 residues.